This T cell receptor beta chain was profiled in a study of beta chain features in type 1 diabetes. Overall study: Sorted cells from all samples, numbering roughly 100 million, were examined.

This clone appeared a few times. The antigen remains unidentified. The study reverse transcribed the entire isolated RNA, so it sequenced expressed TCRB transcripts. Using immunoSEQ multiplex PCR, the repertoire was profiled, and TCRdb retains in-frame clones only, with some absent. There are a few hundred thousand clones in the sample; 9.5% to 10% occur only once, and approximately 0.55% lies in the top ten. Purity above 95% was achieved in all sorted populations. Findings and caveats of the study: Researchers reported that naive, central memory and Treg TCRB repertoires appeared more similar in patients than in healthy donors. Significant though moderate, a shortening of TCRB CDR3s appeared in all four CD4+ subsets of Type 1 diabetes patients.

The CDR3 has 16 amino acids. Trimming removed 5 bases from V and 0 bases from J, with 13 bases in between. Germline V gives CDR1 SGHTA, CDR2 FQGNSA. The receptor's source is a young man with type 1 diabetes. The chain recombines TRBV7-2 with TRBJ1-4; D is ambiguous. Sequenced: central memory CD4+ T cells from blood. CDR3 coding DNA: TGTGCCAGCAGCCAGTCCTTGATTGCAACTAATGAAAAACTGTTTTTT. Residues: CASSQSLIATNEKLFF.